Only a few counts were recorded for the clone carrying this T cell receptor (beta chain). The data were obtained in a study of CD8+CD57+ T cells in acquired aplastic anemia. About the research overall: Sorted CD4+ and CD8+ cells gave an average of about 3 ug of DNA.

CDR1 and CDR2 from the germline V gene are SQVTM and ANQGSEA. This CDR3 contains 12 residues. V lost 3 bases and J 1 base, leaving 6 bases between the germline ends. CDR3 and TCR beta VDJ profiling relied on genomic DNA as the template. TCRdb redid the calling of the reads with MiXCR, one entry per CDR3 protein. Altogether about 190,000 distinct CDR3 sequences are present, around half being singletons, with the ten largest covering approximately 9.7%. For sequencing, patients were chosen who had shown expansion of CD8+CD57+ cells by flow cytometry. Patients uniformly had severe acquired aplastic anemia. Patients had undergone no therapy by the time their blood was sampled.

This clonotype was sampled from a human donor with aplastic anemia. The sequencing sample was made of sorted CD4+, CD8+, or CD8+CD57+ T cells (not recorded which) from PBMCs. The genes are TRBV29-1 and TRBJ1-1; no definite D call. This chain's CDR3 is CSVEDGNTEAFF. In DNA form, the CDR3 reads TGCAGCGTTGAGGACGGGAACACTGAAGCTTTCTTT.